This T cell receptor (beta chain) stems from a study of tumor and adjacent non-tumor tissue in lung cancer. Within the sample, this clonotype is medium-sized. This sample's RNA came from whole unsorted tissue. V was pared by 5 bases and J by 7 bases, with 18 bases between. CDR3 length: 14 amino acids. The germline CDR1 and CDR2 sequences are MNHEY and SVGEGT. The library came from three nested PCR rounds adapted from ARM-PCR protocols. One entry per CDR3 protein, called by TCRdb with MiXCR from the multiplex PCR reads. The sample carries over 100,000 distinct CDR3 sequences, roughly 77% recorded once. The sequencing sample was made of lung tumor tissue. This receptor was identified in a woman between 55 and 75 years old with non-small cell lung cancer. The rearrangement uses TRBV6-2 or TRBV6-3 and TRBJ2-7; the D call may be TRBD1 or TRBD2 (5 bases each). As DNA, the CDR3 is TGTGCCAGCAGTACCGGGACCGCCCGGATGGAGCAGTACTTC. Translated, it gives CASSTGTARMEQYF.